A selection of T cell receptor beta chains follows, all from one sample in a study of monozygotic twins with inflammatory bowel disease. No DNA is given; TCRdb re-called the 5' RACE reads and lists each CDR3 protein once. This sample's table has 80,000 or so distinct CDR3 sequences. Sample: blood. These receptors were obtained from a human donor with ulcerative colitis or Crohn's disease, or a healthy co-twin of an affected twin (not recorded which). The CDR3 runs from the conserved cysteine through the conserved F or W. Fields, in order: J gene, clone size, V gene, CDR3 protein. Expanded clones are given a class, and other clones once, few, many or no size at all.

TRBJ2-1 | - | TRBV5-1 | CASSLYRQGNPNEQFF
TRBJ1-3 | - | TRBV2 | CASSAQGASGNTIYF
TRBJ1-2 | - | TRBV5-1 | CASSLDRRTGIYGYTF
TRBJ2-7 | - | TRBV19 | CASSTGTGWLYEQYF
TRBJ1-6 | - | TRBV3-1 | CASSQGDIYLYNSPLHF
TRBJ2-5 | - | TRBV7-9 | CASSLSVGFETQYF
TRBJ1-2 | - | TRBV10-3 | CAISVRVDYGYTF
TRBJ2-1 | - | TRBV2 | CASSAMKGSYNEQFF
TRBJ2-3 | - | TRBV11-2 | CASSLGIGRYTDTQYF
TRBJ1-6 | - | TRBV11-2 | CASSLGLGGGDSPLHF
TRBJ1-6 | - | TRBV10-3 | CAISDHREGDSPLHF
TRBJ2-2 | - | TRBV2 | CASSLPWDRGRTGELFF
TRBJ1-1 | - | TRBV10-3 | CAISLSNTEAFF
TRBJ2-7 | - | TRBV12-3/TRBV12-4 | CASSYLSGTPSF
TRBJ1-1 | - | TRBV20-1 | CSALGGTAHTEAFF
TRBJ1-5 | - | TRBV19 | CASSISLYSNQPQHF
TRBJ1-5 | - | TRBV20-1 | CSATGQGMLQPQHF
TRBJ2-5 | - | TRBV5-1 | CASSGETGEETQYF
TRBJ2-1 | - | TRBV13 | CASSLGLAGYNEQFF
TRBJ2-3 | - | TRBV29-1 | CSVSEGFSDTQYF
TRBJ1-6 | - | TRBV7-3 | CASSYNPRGSNSPLHF
TRBJ1-3 | - | TRBV27 | CASSLQTPAISGNTIYF
TRBJ2-7 | - | TRBV7-2 | CASSQSRDPIYEQYF
TRBJ2-3 | - | TRBV9 | CASSPRGSGTDTQYF
TRBJ1-5 | - | TRBV18 | CASSQGDRGGQPQHF
TRBJ2-1 | - | TRBV5-8 | CASSLAGRSYNEQFF
TRBJ1-1 | - | TRBV20-1 | CSARGGTWTEAFF
TRBJ2-1 | - | TRBV10-2 | CASSENSGGAREQFF
TRBJ2-5 | - | TRBV12-5 | CASAQRGETQYF
TRBJ1-5 | - | TRBV9 | CASSGSGWHQPHF
TRBJ1-4 | - | TRBV20-1 | CSATGGTNEKLFF
TRBJ1-1 | - | TRBV5-4 | CASIKDKNTEAFF
TRBJ2-7 | - | TRBV7-9 | CASSQLRGGEQYF
TRBJ1-1 | - | TRBV5-1 | CASSTDRGGGMNTEAFF
TRBJ2-2 | - | TRBV5-1 | CASSLDLPNTGELFF
TRBJ1-1 | - | TRBV20-1 | CSANGGVMNTEAFF
TRBJ1-2 | - | TRBV6-5 | CASSSSYRAYGYTF
TRBJ1-2 | - | TRBV25-1 | CASSESPLRGGLLINYGYTF
TRBJ1-3 | - | TRBV12-3/TRBV12-4 | CASRSFGLSHTIYF
TRBJ2-3 | - | TRBV12-3/TRBV12-4 | CASSLYSGANTDTQYF
TRBJ2-7 | - | TRBV7-2 | CASSPSGTGFSYEQYF
TRBJ1-1 | medium-sized | TRBV7-2 | CASSSARAVLLNTEAFF
TRBJ2-5 | - | TRBV12-3/TRBV12-4 | CASSFGQLETQYF
TRBJ2-1 | - | TRBV20-1 | CSAPTPILFWDNEQFF
TRBJ1-6 | - | TRBV6-1 | CASAVQGVYSPLHF